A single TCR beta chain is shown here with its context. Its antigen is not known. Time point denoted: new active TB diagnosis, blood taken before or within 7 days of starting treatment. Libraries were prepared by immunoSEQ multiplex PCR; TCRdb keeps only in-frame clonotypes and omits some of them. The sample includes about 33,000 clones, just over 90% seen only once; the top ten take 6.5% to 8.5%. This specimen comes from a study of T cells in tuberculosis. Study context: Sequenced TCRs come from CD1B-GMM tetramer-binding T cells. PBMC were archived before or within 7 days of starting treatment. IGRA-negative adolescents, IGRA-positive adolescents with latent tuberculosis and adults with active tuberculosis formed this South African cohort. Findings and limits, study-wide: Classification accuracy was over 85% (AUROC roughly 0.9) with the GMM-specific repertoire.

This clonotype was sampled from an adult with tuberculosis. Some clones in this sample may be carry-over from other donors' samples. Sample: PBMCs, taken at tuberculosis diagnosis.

CDR3 region: CASSYIAGTYKNIQYF. DNA of the CDR3: TGTGCCAGCAGTTACATCGCGGGGACTTACAAAAACATTCAGTACTTC. This chain uses TRBV6-6 with TRBJ2-4; D is possibly TRBD2 (6 bases). V was clipped by 2 bases and J by 3 bases, with 14 bases between them. Germline values: CDR1 MNHNY, CDR2 SVGAGI (reference sequence). The CDR3 loop spans 16 amino acids.